This T cell receptor (beta chain) came from a study of blood T cell repertoires in COVID-19. Study overall: Whether acute or convalescent, the COVID-19 samples came from the United States, Italy and Spain.

The germline V gene encodes CDR1 SEHNR and CDR2 FQNEAQ (reference sequence). Trimming removed 5 bases from V and 7 bases from J; junction bases left unmatched: 3. This CDR3 has 12 amino acids. There are a few counts of this clone. The cohort comprised adults aged about 18 to 100 years residing in 20 to 25 US areas. Donors were grouped by their self-reported clinical history. In the original workflow: Scientists estimated how many nucleated cells there were by amplifying reference gene primers. Profiled with immunoSEQ multiplex PCR; TCRdb holds only in-frame clones, not every one. That table supplies the V and J calls and clone size; D and trimming were determined from the DNA. The sample contains hundreds of thousands of clones, roughly 90% of which appear only once.

Sequenced sample: PBMCs or T cells enriched from blood (not recorded which). The rearrangement uses TRBV7-9 and TRBJ1-2; 8 bases are a match to TRBD1. The receptor's source is a woman younger than 30 who had recovered from COVID-19. CDR3 DNA: TGTGCCAGCAGCCCAGGGGGCGGTGGCTACACCTTC. Encoded protein: CASSPGGGGYTF. The full variable domain, its missing parts supplied by reference TRBV7-9 and TRBJ1-2, is DTGVSQNPRHKITKRGQNVTFRCDPISEHNRLYWYRQTLGQGPEFLTYFQNEAQLEKSRLLSDRFSAERPKGSFSTLEIQRTEQGDSAMYLCASSPGGGGYTFGSGTRLTVV.